This T cell receptor (beta chain) was sequenced in a study of blood T cell repertoires in COVID-19. CDR1 and CDR2 (germline): ENHRY, SYGVKD. V trimming: 4 bases; J trimming: 6 bases; junction bases outside the gene matches: 3. The CDR3 extends over 13 amino acids. Libraries were prepared by immunoSEQ multiplex PCR; TCRdb keeps only in-frame clonotypes and omits some of them. The data contain about 400,000 clones, 80% to 90% of them singletons. The TCR was taken from a man aged 35 to 55 with acute or convalescent COVID-19. Sequenced material: peripheral blood. The chain joins TRBV10-3 to TRBJ2-1; TRBD1 agrees at 7 bases. The CDR3 DNA is TGTGCCATCAGTGGAGCAGGGGGCAATGAGCAGTTCTTC. It translates to CAISGAGGNEQFF.